The TCR beta chain under discussion was sequenced for a study of T cell responses to AZD1222 COVID-19 vaccine. Trimming shortened V by 6 bases and J by 6 bases, and 15 bases separated the two germline ends. The CDR3 loop spans 15 amino acids. CDR1 MNHEY and CDR2 SVGAGI come from the germline V gene. The assay was immunoSEQ multiplex PCR, and TCRdb's table has in-frame clones only and misses some. The data show approximately 130,000 clones, roughly 88% seen once. Study-wide results and limits: Clonal diversity was possibly underestimated, and the donors were mostly white British, with more females. Seropositive status at baseline applied to only 5 or 6 AZD1222 recipients. A reported finding is that nearly half of spike-specific TCRs target unmutated variant regions. With two AZD1222 doses given, Spike-specific TCR breadth and depth both rose.

Of note for this clone: Its target is unknown.

This TCR came from an adult who received the AZD1222 COVID-19 vaccine. V is TRBV6-5 and J is TRBJ1-6, with D tentatively TRBD1 (6 bases). The specimen was peripheral blood, collected 28 days after the second AZD1222 dose. The CDR3 DNA is TGTGCCAGCAGCCTACAGGGTGAGGTTAATTCACCCCTCCACTTT. It translates to CASSLQGEVNSPLHF.